This section outlines one T cell receptor beta chain sequence together with its context. Its matching antigen is unknown. The CDR3 is 17 amino acids. Trimming took 2 bases from V and 1 from J, leaving 18 bases between them. Germline CDR1 is SEHNR and CDR2 is FQNEAQ (reference sequence). The data derive from a study of T-cell reconstitution after alpha-beta-depleted transplantation in children. The study, taken as a whole, reports: The origin of high day-60 TCRbeta diversity in some patients lay in surviving recipient T cells and thymic progenitors.

The library targeted TCRbeta and was prepared with unique molecular identifiers. MiXCR was run by TCRdb on the PCR reads, yielding one entry per CDR3 protein. This table holds some 600,000 distinct CDR3 sequences, 13% found once. The chain has TRBV7-9 and TRBJ2-7; D possibly matches TRBD1 or TRBD2 (6 bases each). The specimen was PBMCs, mostly from graft donor cells, collected 360 days after TCRalphabeta/CD19-depleted stem cell transplant. The source of this sequence is a male patient younger than 18 who had a stem cell transplant for acute myeloid leukemia, so the T cells may come from the graft donor. CDR3 coding DNA: TGTGCCAGCAGCTTAATAAAGGGGGGACGGAAGTCCTACGAGCAGTACTTC. Protein product: CASSLIKGGRKSYEQYF.